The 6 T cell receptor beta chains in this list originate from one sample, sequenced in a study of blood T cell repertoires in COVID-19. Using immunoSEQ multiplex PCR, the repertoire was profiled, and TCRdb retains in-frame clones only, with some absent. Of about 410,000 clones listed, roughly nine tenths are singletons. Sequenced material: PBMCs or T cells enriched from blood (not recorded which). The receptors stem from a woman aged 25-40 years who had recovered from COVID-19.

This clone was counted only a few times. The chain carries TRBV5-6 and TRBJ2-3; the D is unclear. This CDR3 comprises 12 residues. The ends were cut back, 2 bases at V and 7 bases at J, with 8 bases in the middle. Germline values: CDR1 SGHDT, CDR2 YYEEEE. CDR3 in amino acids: CASSFSGHTQYF. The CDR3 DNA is TGTGCCAGCAGCTTCTCTGGCCATACGCAGTATTTT.

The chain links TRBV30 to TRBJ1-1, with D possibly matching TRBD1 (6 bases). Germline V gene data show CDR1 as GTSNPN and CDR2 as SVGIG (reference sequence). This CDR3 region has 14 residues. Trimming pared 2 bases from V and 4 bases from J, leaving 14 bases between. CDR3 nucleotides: TGTGCCTGGAGTATTACCAGGGGTACCACTGAAGCTTTCTTT. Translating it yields CAWSITRGTTEAFF.

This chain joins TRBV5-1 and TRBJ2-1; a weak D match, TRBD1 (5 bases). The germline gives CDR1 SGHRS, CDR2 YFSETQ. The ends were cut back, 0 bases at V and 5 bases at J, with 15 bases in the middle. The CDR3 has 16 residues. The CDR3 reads CASSLAVGAENNEQFF. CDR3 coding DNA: TGCGCCAGCAGCTTGGCCGTTGGGGCCGAAAACAATGAGCAGTTCTTC.

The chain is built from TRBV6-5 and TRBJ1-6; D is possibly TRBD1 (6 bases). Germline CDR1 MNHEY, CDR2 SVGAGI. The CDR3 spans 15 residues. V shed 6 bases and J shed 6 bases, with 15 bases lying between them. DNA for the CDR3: TGTGCCAGCAGCGGGAGGACAGAGAGTAATTCACCCCTCCACTTT. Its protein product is CASSGRTESNSPLHF.

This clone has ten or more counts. Written as DNA, the CDR3 is TGCGCCAGCAGCTGGCCCTTGGACAAGGCCCCGGACACCGGGGAGCTGTTTTTT. Encoded protein: CASSWPLDKAPDTGELFF. The genes are TRBV5-1 and TRBJ2-2, with a possible D match to TRBD1 (5 bases). Germline V CDR1 and CDR2: SGHRS, YFSETQ. V lost 3 bases, J lost 3 bases, and 21 bases lay in between. The CDR3 is made up of 18 amino acids.

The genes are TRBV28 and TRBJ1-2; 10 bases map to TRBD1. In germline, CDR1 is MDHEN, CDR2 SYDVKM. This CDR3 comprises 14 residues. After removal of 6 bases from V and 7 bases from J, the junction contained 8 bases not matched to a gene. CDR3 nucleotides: TGTGCCAGCAGGACAGGGGGCGTTGTAGGTGGCTACACCTTC. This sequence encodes CASRTGGVVGGYTF.